This TCR beta chain was documented in a study of CD8 T cells in ankylosing spondylitis. Points from the study as a whole: Enrichment of disease-linked clones was reportedly significant in matched ankylosing spondylitis synovial fluid. Ankylosing spondylitis blood appeared to carry a characteristic TCR beta motif of roughly eight highly homologous variants. Earlier studies detected some motif variants in reactive arthritis synovial fluid and blood.

Preparation of TCR beta libraries was done by quantitative 5'-RACE with molecular barcodes. TCRdb reanalysed the 5' RACE reads using MiXCR and keeps one entry per CDR3 protein. The sample shows 200,000 to 250,000 distinct CDR3 sequences, roughly 24% of them seen only once. In this sample, this clonotype turned up many times. Its antigen is not known. This CDR3 spans 17 amino acids. Germline CDR1 and CDR2: MDHEN and SYDVKM. V lost 6 bases, J lost 4 bases, and 10 bases stayed unmatched. This sequence joins TRBV28 and TRBJ2-1; TRBD2 aligns across 12 bases. The sequence was obtained from a male donor with ankylosing spondylitis or in good health (not recorded which). Sequences were obtained from blood, either unsorted or a sorted T cell fraction (not recorded which). CDR3 sequence (DNA): TGTGCCAGCAGCCCCACTAGCGGGAGGACCAGTTACAATGAGCAGTTCTTC. It codes for CASSPTSGRTSYNEQFF.